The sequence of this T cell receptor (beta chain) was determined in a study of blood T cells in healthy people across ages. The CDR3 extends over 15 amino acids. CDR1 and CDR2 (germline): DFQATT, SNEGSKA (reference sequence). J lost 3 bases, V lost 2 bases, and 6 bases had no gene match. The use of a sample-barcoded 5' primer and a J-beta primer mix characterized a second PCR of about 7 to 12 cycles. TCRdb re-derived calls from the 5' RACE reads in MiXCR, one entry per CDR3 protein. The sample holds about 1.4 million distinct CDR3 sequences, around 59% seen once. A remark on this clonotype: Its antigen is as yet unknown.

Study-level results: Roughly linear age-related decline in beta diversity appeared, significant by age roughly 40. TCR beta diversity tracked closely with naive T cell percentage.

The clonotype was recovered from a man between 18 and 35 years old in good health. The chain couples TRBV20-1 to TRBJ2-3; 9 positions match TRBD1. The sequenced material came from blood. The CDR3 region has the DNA TGCAGTGCTAGAAGTGGGACAGGGATGACAGATACGCAGTATTTT. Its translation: CSARSGTGMTDTQYF.